The sequence of this T cell receptor (beta chain) was determined in a study of shared clonotypes between healthy human individuals. Data came from immunoSEQ multiplex PCR; TCRdb stores just in-frame clones and leaves some out. The data show roughly 2,500,000 clones, over 85% seen once. The CDR3 has 17 amino acids. V gave up 4 bases and J gave up 3 bases; unmatched junction bases: 8. Germline assignment: CDR1 SEHNR and CDR2 FQNEAQ (reference sequence). The sequence came from a young man in good health. Some clones in this sample may be carry-over from other donors' samples. The specimen was naive CD4+ T cells from PBMCs. Subset denoted: CD45RA+ positively selected. V gene TRBV7-9 combines with J gene TRBJ2-2; 10 nucleotides align to TRBD1. The CDR3 reads CASSYPTGGFDTGELFF. The CDR3 nucleotides are TGTGCCAGCAGCTACCCGACAGGGGGCTTTGACACCGGGGAGCTGTTTTTT.